The 31 T cell receptor beta chains below were found in one sample sequenced in a study of cytomegalovirus exposure and HLA in healthy donors. The primer mix had 60 Vbeta and 13 Jbeta primers. The protocol was immunoSEQ multiplex PCR, while the TCRdb copy is restricted to in-frame clones and leaves out a portion. Of approximately 110,000 clones listed, around two thirds are singletons. Source material: PBMCs. Source of these receptors: a middle-aged woman in good health and CMV-seropositive.

The chain couples TRBV7-2 to TRBJ2-7, with D possibly TRBD2 on 5 matching bases. Germline assignment: CDR1 SGHTA and CDR2 FQGNSA. The CDR3 contains 13 residues. V lost 3 bases to trimming and J lost 0 bases, with 6 bases between them. CDR3 sequence reads: CASSFGLSYEQYF. As DNA, the CDR3 is TGTGCCAGCAGCTTTGGACTCTCCTACGAGCAGTACTTC.

The rearrangement links TRBV11-2 to TRBJ1-1; the D gene is possibly TRBD1 (5 bases). V was cut by 0 bases and J by 6 bases, with 8 bases left in between. The CDR3 is made up of 13 amino acids. Germline V lookup: CDR1 SGHAT, CDR2 FQNNGV. CDR3 sequence (DNA): TGTGCCAGCAGCTTAGATCGGGGGGCTGAAGCTTTCTTT. It specifies CASSLDRGAEAFF.

This clone was seen a handful of times. The chain employs TRBV5-1 and TRBJ2-2, with 10 bases lining up with TRBD2. This CDR3 has 17 residues. The trim removed 0 bases at V and 4 bases at J, leaving 6 bases unmatched. Per the germline V gene, CDR1 is SGHRS and CDR2 is YFSETQ. CDR3 sequence reads: CASSLERGGDRTGELFF. The CDR3, as DNA: TGCGCCAGCAGCTTGGAGCGGGGGGGCGATCGCACCGGGGAGCTGTTTTTT.

The rearrangement links TRBV4-3 to TRBJ1-1; D is ambiguous. CDR1 is LGHNA, CDR2 YSLEER, per germline. The CDR3 runs to 15 residues. Trimming pared 3 bases from V and 3 bases from J, leaving 14 bases between. The CDR3 protein is CASSQSLDGYTEAFF. Here the CDR3 DNA reads TGCGCCAGCAGCCAGAGCCTTGACGGGTACACTGAAGCTTTCTTT.

V gene TRBV6-6 combines with J gene TRBJ1-6; 11 bases line up with TRBD1. This CDR3 comprises 16 residues. Germline V gene sequence: CDR1 MNHNY, CDR2 SVGAGI (reference sequence). V shed 8 bases and J 2 bases; nucleotides not matched to a gene: 5. DNA for the CDR3: TGTGCCAGCGCCGGACAGGGGGCCACCTATAATTCACCCCTCCACTTT. This gives the protein CASAGQGATYNSPLHF.

This clone was counted between two and nine times. V is TRBV6-1 and J is TRBJ2-2, with no clear D. The CDR3 consists of 15 residues. The germline V gene has CDR1 MNHNS and CDR2 SASEGT. V dropped 4 bases and J dropped 1 base, with 10 bases sitting between them. CDR3 loop: CASSVGYQNTGELFF. For the CDR3, the DNA is TGTGCCAGCAGTGTCGGGTACCAGAACACCGGGGAGCTGTTTTTT.

The rearrangement uses TRBV13 and TRBJ2-3; D uncertain. Per the germline V gene, CDR1 is PRHDT and CDR2 is FYEKMQ (reference sequence). CDR3 length: 17 residues. V lost 2 bases to trimming and J lost 0 bases, with 15 bases between them. This CDR3 is CASSLRRQASSTDTQYF. The CDR3 nucleotides are TGTGCCAGCAGCTTAAGGCGACAAGCTTCTAGCACAGATACGCAGTATTTT.

This clone was seen a few times. The CDR3 loop is CASSSGGRDRANYGYTF. CDR3 coding DNA: TGTGCCAGCAGCAGTGGGGGGCGGGACAGGGCAAACTATGGCTACACCTTC. V gene TRBV9 combines with J gene TRBJ1-2; TRBD1 aligns across 9 bases. The V and J ends lost 4 bases and 2 bases, in that order; junction bases with no gene match: 12. This CDR3 region has 17 residues. The germline V gene encodes CDR1 SGDLS and CDR2 YYNGEE. Based on the CDR3 plus reference TRBV9 and TRBJ1-2, the full variable domain is DSGVTQTPKHLITATGQRVTLRCSPRSGDLSVYWYQQSLDQGLQFLIQYYNGEERAKGNILERFSAQQFPDLHSELNLSSLELGDSALYFCASSSGGRDRANYGYTFGSGTRLTVV.

This clone has a handful of counts. The chain joins TRBV9 to TRBJ1-4, with 12 bases identical to TRBD1. V dropped 4 bases and J dropped 8; count of bases not matched to a gene: 6. The germline V gene has CDR1 SGDLS and CDR2 YYNGEE. The CDR3 length is 15 residues. CDR3 amino acids: CASSPRDRGHEKLFF. CDR3 in DNA: TGTGCCAGCAGCCCCCGGGACAGGGGGCACGAAAAACTGTTTTTT.

V gene TRBV7-9 combines with J gene TRBJ1-2, with 8 nucleotides matching TRBD1. This CDR3 contains 16 residues. The V gene's germline CDR1 is SEHNR and CDR2 FQNEAQ (reference sequence). The junction had 7 bases not matched to a gene; V was cut back by 1 base and J by 3 bases. CDR3 coding DNA: TGTGCCAGCAGCTTAGGCCGACAGGGGTTGGACTATGGCTACACCTTC. This gives the protein CASSLGRQGLDYGYTF.

V gene TRBV7-3 combines with J gene TRBJ2-7; D is perhaps TRBD2 (6 bases). There are 14 residues in the CDR3. The V and J ends lost 9 bases and 0 bases respectively, with 15 bases between them. Germline CDR1 SGHTA, CDR2 FQGTGA. The CDR3 DNA sequence: TGTGCCAGTACGGGGACTTTAAGCTCCTACGAGCAGTACTTC. The encoded protein is CASTGTLSSYEQYF.

The chain links TRBV7-2 to TRBJ1-1; D may be TRBD1 (5 bases). The CDR3 has 15 amino acids. V was cut by 6 bases and J by 3 bases, with 17 bases left in between. From germline, CDR1 is SGHTA and CDR2 FQGNSA. The CDR3 sequence is CASRQRGGADTEAFF. Here the CDR3 DNA reads TGTGCCAGCAGGCAGCGCGGTGGGGCAGACACTGAAGCTTTCTTT.

The chain combines TRBV4-2 with TRBJ2-5; 12 nucleotides align to TRBD2. The CDR3 has 18 residues. After removal of 4 bases from V and 0 bases from J, the junction contained 9 bases not matched to a gene. Germline CDR1 is LGHNA and CDR2 is YNFKEQ. CDR3 in amino acids: CASSRDLAGGRNQETQYF. CDR3 DNA: TGTGCCAGCAGCCGAGACCTAGCGGGGGGGAGGAACCAAGAGACCCAGTACTTC.

The V gene is TRBV4-3, the J gene TRBJ2-7; 9 nucleotides agree with TRBD1. The junction had 3 bases not matched to a gene; V was cut back by 4 bases and J by 5 bases. CDR1 and CDR2 (germline): LGHNA, YSLEER. The CDR3 is 13 residues long. This chain's CDR3 is CASSRTGGDEQYF. CDR3 nucleotide sequence: TGCGCCAGCAGCCGTACAGGGGGCGACGAGCAGTACTTC.

V gene TRBV6-1 combines with J gene TRBJ2-1, with 12 bases identical to TRBD2. Looked up from germline, CDR1 is MNHNS and CDR2 is SASEGT. This CDR3 comprises 16 residues. Germline trimming cut 4 bases from V and 9 bases from J; bases unmatched to any gene: 10. The CDR3 nucleotides read TGTGCCAGCAGTGCGCTAGCGGGGGGGCTAATTGGTGAGCAGTTCTTC. Translating gives CASSALAGGLIGEQFF.

This clone was picked up a small number of times. The chain recombines TRBV6-5 with TRBJ1-3; 7 bases map to TRBD1. CDR1 is MNHEY, CDR2 SVGAGI, per germline. The CDR3 runs to 15 residues. Trimming took 6 bases from V and 0 from J; bases not matched to a gene: 5. DNA for the CDR3: TGTGCCAGCAGAAGGGACAGAGCCTCTGGAAACACCATATATTTT. Its protein product is CASRRDRASGNTIYF.

The chain employs TRBV4-1 and TRBJ2-1; TRBD1 might be the D (6 bases). Germline V gene sequence: CDR1 MGHRA, CDR2 YSYEKL. This CDR3 region has 13 residues. The V gene lost 1 base and the J gene lost 7 bases, with 8 bases spanning the gap. CDR3 protein: CASSQGGGNEQFF. The CDR3 DNA sequence: TGCGCCAGCAGCCAAGGAGGGGGAAATGAGCAGTTCTTC.

This clone was observed a handful of times. The V and J genes are TRBV9 and TRBJ2-2; 7 positions match TRBD2. Germline assignment: CDR1 SGDLS and CDR2 YYNGEE. V lost 4 bases to trimming and J lost 5 bases; unmatched junction nucleotides: 5. The CDR3 runs to 14 residues. As DNA, the CDR3 is TGTGCCAGCAGCCCTCGGCGGGGGACCGGGGAGCTGTTTTTT. It specifies CASSPRRGTGELFF.

J is TRBJ2-1 and V is TRBV5-4; 9 positions agree with TRBD2. Per the germline V gene, CDR1 is SGHNT and CDR2 is YYREEE (reference sequence). The CDR3 loop spans 16 amino acids. The ends lost 3 bases at V and 7 bases at J; junction bases unmatched: 11. The CDR3 reads CASSWGSGLAGNEQFF. The DNA of the CDR3 is TGTGCCAGCAGCTGGGGAAGTGGGCTAGCGGGGAATGAGCAGTTCTTC.

The rearrangement uses TRBV7-2 and TRBJ1-6; weak D call: TRBD1 (5 bases). Trimming removed 5 bases from V and 9 bases from J, with 17 bases in between. CDR3 length: 15 residues. The germline V gene encodes CDR1 SGHTA and CDR2 FQGNSA. The CDR3 protein is CASSTWTPRGSPLHF. The CDR3 bases are TGTGCCAGCAGCACCTGGACCCCAAGGGGTTCACCCCTCCACTTT.

This chain joins TRBV9 and TRBJ2-3; 11 positions match TRBD2. The length of the CDR3 is 15 residues. Trimming took 6 bases from V and 2 from J; bases not matched to a gene: 5. Germline-derived CDR1 and CDR2 are SGDLS and YYNGEE. The CDR3 loop reads CASTPLAGDTDTQYF. DNA of the CDR3: TGTGCCAGCACCCCACTAGCGGGGGACACAGATACGCAGTATTTT.

V gene TRBV12-1 combines with J gene TRBJ2-2; the table's D gene call, TRBD2, was not cross checked with the DNA. TRBV12-1 is marked as a pseudogene. The CDR3 has 14 residues. For the CDR3, the DNA is TGTGCCAGCAGCCATCCAAAGCGTCACGGGGAGCTGTTTTTT. Its translation: CASSHPKRHGELFF.

The V and J genes are TRBV5-1 and TRBJ2-1; no definite D call. Germline values: CDR1 SGHRS, CDR2 YFSETQ. V was trimmed by 7 bases and J by 2 bases, leaving 13 bases between them. The CDR3 is made up of 14 amino acids. CDR3 nucleotide sequence: TGCGCCAGCCGTTTATCAGGAACCTACAATGAGCAGTTCTTC. Encoded protein: CASRLSGTYNEQFF.

The rearrangement links TRBV9 to TRBJ2-6; no clear D. The V end was cut by 3 bases, the J end by 1 base, with 8 bases between. Germline-derived CDR1 and CDR2 are SGDLS and YYNGEE. The CDR3 extends over 15 amino acids. CDR3 loop: CASSALGSGANVLTF. CDR3 sequence (DNA): TGTGCCAGCAGCGCCCTCGGGTCTGGGGCCAACGTCCTGACTTTC.

A few counts support this clone. V is TRBV19 and J is TRBJ2-7; 7 bases align to TRBD1. Germline trimming cut 5 bases from V and 1 base from J; bases unmatched to any gene: 2. Germline assignment: CDR1 LNHDA and CDR2 SQIVND (reference sequence). The CDR3 sequence is 13 residues long. Here the CDR3 reads CASSQGVSYEQYF. In DNA form, the CDR3 reads TGTGCCAGTAGTCAGGGGGTGTCCTACGAGCAGTACTTC.

Written as DNA, the CDR3 is TGTGCCAGCAGCGTAAGAATCGGACAGACCAACACCGGGGAGCTGTTTTTT. As protein: CASSVRIGQTNTGELFF. V and J are TRBV9 and TRBJ2-2; tentatively, D is TRBD1 (6 bases). V dropped 1 base and J dropped 2 bases, with 15 bases sitting between them. CDR1 and CDR2 from the germline V gene are SGDLS and YYNGEE. The CDR3 consists of 17 residues.

The chain is built from TRBV5-1 and TRBJ2-1; a possible D gene is TRBD2 (5 bases). This CDR3 comprises 12 residues. V gave up 7 bases and J gave up 4 bases, with 9 bases separating them. Looked up from germline, CDR1 is SGHRS and CDR2 is YFSETQ. The CDR3 DNA sequence: TGCGCCAGCGGTACTAGGTACAATGAGCAGTTCTTC. Translating it yields CASGTRYNEQFF.

The chain couples TRBV7-9 to TRBJ2-7; 8 bases are a match to TRBD1. Germline CDR1 and CDR2: SEHNR and FQNEAQ (reference sequence). V shed 5 bases and J 4 bases; nucleotides not matched to a gene: 7. This CDR3 is built from 14 residues. CDR3 DNA: TGTGCCAGCAGCCCAAGGGACAGGTTTTACGAGCAGTACTTC. Translated, it gives CASSPRDRFYEQYF.

The rearrangement joins TRBV18 to TRBJ2-7; weak D call: TRBD1 (6 bases). The CDR3 is made up of 14 amino acids. Trimming stripped 3 bases from V and 3 bases from J, with 12 bases between. Germline V lookup: CDR1 KGHSH, CDR2 LQKENI. CDR3 DNA sequence: TGTGCCAGCTCACCGGCAGGGGTAGGCTACGAGCAGTACTTC. Its translation: CASSPAGVGYEQYF.

The J gene is TRBJ2-1, the V gene TRBV5-1, with 16 bases lining up with TRBD2. V lost 2 bases to trimming and J lost 9 bases; unmatched junction nucleotides: 11. This CDR3 is built from 18 residues. Germline-derived CDR1 and CDR2 are SGHRS and YFSETQ. The CDR3 DNA reads TGCGCCAGCAGCTTTGATTACGGGACTAGCGGGGGGGCGGTTGAGCAGTTCTTC. Protein: CASSFDYGTSGGAVEQFF.

The rearrangement uses TRBV7-2 and TRBJ1-6; a weak D match, TRBD1 (5 bases). V gave up 8 bases and J gave up 10 bases, with 21 bases separating them. There are 15 residues in the CDR3. Per germline, CDR1 SGHTA and CDR2 FQGNSA. The CDR3 nucleotides are TGTGCCAGCCGGGCGGGGGAGGCCTTAGGGTCACCCCTCCACTTT. Encoded protein: CASRAGEALGSPLHF.